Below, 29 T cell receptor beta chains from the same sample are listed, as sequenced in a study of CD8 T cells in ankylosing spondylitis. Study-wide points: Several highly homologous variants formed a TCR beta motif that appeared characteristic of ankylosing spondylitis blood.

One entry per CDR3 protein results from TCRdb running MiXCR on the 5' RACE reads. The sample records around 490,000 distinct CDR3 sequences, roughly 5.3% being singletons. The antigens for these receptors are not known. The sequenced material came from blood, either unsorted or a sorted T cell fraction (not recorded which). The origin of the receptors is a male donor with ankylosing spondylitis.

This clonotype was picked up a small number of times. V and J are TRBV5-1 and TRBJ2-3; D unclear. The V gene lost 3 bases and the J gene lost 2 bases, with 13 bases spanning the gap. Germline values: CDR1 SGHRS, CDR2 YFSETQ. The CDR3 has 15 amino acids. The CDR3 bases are TGCGCCAGCAGCTCTCTCACGTTATTCACAGATACGCAGTATTTT. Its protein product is CASSSLTLFTDTQYF.

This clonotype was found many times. DNA of the CDR3: TGTGCCAGCAGCGTGTGGGGGGCCGGGGAGCTGTTTTTT. Protein: CASSVWGAGELFF. The chain couples TRBV6-1 to TRBJ2-2; a possible D gene is TRBD2 (6 bases). This CDR3 region has 13 residues. V was cut by 6 bases and J by 6 bases, with 11 bases left in between. Germline CDR1 MNHNS, CDR2 SASEGT.

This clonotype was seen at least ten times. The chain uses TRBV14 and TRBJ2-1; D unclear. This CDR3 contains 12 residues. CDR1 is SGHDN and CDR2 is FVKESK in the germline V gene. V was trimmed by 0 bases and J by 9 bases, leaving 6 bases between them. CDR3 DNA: TGTGCCAGCAGCCAAGACGTCCGTGAGCAGTTCTTC. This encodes CASSQDVREQFF.

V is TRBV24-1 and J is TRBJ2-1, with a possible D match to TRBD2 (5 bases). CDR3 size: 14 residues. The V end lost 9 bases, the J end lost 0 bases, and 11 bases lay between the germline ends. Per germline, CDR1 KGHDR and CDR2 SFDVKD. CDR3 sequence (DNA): TGTGCCACCGCAAGGAGGAGCTCCTACAATGAGCAGTTCTTC. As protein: CATARRSSYNEQFF.

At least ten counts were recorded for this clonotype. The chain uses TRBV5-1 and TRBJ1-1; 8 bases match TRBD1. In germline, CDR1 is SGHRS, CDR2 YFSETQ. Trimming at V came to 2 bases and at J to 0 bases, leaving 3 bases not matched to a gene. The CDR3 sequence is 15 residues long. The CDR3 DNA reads TGCGCCAGCAGCTTCCGACAGGGGTTGAACACTGAAGCTTTCTTT. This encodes CASSFRQGLNTEAFF.

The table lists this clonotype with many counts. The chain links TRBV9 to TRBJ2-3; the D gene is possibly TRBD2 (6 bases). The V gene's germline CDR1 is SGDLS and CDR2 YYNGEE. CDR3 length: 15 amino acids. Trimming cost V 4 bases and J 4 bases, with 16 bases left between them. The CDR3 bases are TGTGCCAGCAGCCCCCGGAGGGCGCTAGCAGATACGCAGTATTTT. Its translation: CASSPRRALADTQYF.

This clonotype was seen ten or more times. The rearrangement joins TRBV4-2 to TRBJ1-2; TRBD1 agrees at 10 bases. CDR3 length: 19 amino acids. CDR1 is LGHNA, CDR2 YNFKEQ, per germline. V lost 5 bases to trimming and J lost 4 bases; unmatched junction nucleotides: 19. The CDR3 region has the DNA TGTGCCAGCAGCGGGACCGGGACAGGGGAATTAAGGAGGATCTATGGCTACACCTTC. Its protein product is CASSGTGTGELRRIYGYTF.

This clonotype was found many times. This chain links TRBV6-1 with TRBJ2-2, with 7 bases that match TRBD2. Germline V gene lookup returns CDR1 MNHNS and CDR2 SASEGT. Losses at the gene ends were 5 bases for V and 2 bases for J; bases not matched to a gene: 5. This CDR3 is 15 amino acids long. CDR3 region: CASSPTSANTGELFF. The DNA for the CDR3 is TGTGCCAGCAGTCCCACTAGCGCCAACACCGGGGAGCTGTTTTTT.

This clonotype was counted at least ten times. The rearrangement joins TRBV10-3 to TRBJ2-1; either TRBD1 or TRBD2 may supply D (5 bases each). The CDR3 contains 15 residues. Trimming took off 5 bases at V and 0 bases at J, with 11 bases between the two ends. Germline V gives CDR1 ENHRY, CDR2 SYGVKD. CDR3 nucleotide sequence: TGTGCCATCAGTACTCTGAGGGGCTCCTACAATGAGCAGTTCTTC. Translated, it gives CAISTLRGSYNEQFF.

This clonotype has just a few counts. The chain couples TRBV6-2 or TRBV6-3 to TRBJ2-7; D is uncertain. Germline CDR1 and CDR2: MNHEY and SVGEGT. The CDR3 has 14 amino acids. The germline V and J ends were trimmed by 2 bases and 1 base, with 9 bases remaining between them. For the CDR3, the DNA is TGTGCCAGCAGTTACGGCCTGCTATCCTACGAGCAGTACTTC. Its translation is CASSYGLLSYEQYF.

CDR3 protein: CASSLAWAGGSGANVLTF. The DNA for the CDR3 is TGCGCCAGCAGCTTGGCCTGGGCAGGGGGCTCTGGGGCCAACGTCCTGACTTTC. The chain combines TRBV5-1 with TRBJ2-6; 7 positions agree with TRBD1. J was trimmed by 0 bases and V by 0 bases; bases with no gene match: 6. The CDR3 has 18 amino acids. Germline V gene sequence: CDR1 SGHRS, CDR2 YFSETQ. The complete variable domain, with remaining parts taken from reference TRBV5-1 and TRBJ2-6, reads KAGVTQTPRYLIKTRGQQVTLSCSPISGHRSVSWYQQTPGQGLQFLFEYFSETQRNKGNFPGRFSGRQFSNSRSEMNVSTLELGDSALYLCASSLAWAGGSGANVLTFGAGSRLTVL.

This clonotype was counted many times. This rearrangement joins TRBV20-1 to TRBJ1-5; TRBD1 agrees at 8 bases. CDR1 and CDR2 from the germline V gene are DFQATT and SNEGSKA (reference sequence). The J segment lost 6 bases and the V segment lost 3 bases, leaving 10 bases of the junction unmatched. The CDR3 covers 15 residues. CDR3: CSASREATGVQPQHF. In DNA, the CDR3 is TGCAGTGCTAGCCGCGAGGCGACAGGGGTTCAGCCCCAGCATTTT.

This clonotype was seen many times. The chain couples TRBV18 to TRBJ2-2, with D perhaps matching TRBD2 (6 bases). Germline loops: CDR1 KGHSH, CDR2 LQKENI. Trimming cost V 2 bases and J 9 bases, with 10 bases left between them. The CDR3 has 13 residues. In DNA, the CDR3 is TGTGCCAGCTCACCAGGGGACTCTCGGGAGCTGTTTTTT. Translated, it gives CASSPGDSRELFF.

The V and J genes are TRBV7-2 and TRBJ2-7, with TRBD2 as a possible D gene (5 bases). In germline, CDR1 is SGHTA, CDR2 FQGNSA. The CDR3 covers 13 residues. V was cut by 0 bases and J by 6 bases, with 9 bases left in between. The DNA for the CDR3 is TGTGCCAGCAGCTTAGCGAGGGAAAGCGAGCAGTACTTC. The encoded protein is CASSLARESEQYF.

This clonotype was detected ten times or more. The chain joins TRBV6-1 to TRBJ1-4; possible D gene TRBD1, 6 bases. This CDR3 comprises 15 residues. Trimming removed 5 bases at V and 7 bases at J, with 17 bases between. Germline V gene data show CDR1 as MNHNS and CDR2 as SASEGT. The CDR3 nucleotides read TGTGCCAGCAGTAAGCTACAGGGAAGGGTTGAAAAACTGTTTTTT. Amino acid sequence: CASSKLQGRVEKLFF.

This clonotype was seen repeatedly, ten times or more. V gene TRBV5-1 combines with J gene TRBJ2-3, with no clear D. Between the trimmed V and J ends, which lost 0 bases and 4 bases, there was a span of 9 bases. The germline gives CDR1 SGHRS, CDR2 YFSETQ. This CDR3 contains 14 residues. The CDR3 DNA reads TGCGCCAGCAGCTTGGCCAAGGAGTCAGATACGCAGTATTTT. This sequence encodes CASSLAKESDTQYF. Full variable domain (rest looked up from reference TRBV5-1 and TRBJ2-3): KAGVTQTPRYLIKTRGQQVTLSCSPISGHRSVSWYQQTPGQGLQFLFEYFSETQRNKGNFPGRFSGRQFSNSRSEMNVSTLELGDSALYLCASSLAKESDTQYFGPGTRLTVL.

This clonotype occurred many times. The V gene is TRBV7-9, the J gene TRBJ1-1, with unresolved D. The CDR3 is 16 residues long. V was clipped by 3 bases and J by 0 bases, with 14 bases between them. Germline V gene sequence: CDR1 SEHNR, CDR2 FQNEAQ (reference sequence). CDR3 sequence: CASSFFGVGMNTEAFF. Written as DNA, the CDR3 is TGTGCCAGCAGCTTTTTCGGGGTGGGAATGAACACTGAAGCTTTCTTT.

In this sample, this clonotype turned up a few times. CDR3: CASSPFIRGETQYF. In DNA form, the CDR3 reads TGTGCCAGCAGCCCCTTCATACGGGGGGAGACCCAGTACTTC. The V gene is TRBV27, the J gene TRBJ2-5; tentatively, D is TRBD2 (6 bases). The length of the CDR3 is 14 residues. From germline, CDR1 is MNHEY and CDR2 SMNVEV (reference sequence). Trimming pared 6 bases from V and 5 bases from J, leaving 16 bases between.

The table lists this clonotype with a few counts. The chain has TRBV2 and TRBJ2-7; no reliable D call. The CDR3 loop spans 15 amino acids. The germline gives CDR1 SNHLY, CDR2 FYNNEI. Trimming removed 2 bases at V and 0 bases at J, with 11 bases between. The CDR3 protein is CASSEYGRSSYEQYF. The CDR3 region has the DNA TGTGCCAGCAGTGAATATGGGCGGAGCTCCTACGAGCAGTACTTC.

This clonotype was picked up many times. CDR3 DNA sequence: TGTGCCAGCAGCTCAGTTAGGGACAGGAAAAATGGCTACACCTTC. It is translated as CASSSVRDRKNGYTF. This chain links TRBV7-6 with TRBJ1-2, with 8 bases aligning to TRBD1. This CDR3 has 15 amino acids. The V gene's germline CDR1 is SGHVS and CDR2 FNYEAQ. With 4 bases clipped from V and 6 bases from J, the junction kept 10 bases outside the gene matches.

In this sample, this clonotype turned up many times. CDR3 region: CSVTGTSEKLFF. CDR3 DNA sequence: TGCAGCGTAACCGGGACTAGCGAAAAACTGTTTTTT. The V call is TRBV29-1, the J call TRBJ1-4, with D maybe TRBD1 (5 bases). The CDR3 runs to 12 residues. Per germline, CDR1 SQVTM and CDR2 ANQGSEA. V was clipped by 6 bases and J by 8 bases, with 13 bases between them.

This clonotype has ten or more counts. Here the CDR3 reads CASSLVLAGEDTQYF. Written as DNA, the CDR3 is TGTGCCAGCAGCTTGGTACTAGCGGGGGAGGATACGCAGTATTTT. This chain uses TRBV7-9 with TRBJ2-3, with 11 positions matching TRBD2. Germline CDR1 reads SEHNR; CDR2 reads FQNEAQ (reference sequence). The CDR3 runs to 15 residues. Unmatched junction bases numbered 5, after V lost 3 bases and J lost 6 bases. Complete variable domain (other parts from reference TRBV7-9 and TRBJ2-3): DTGVSQNPRHKITKRGQNVTFRCDPISEHNRLYWYRQTLGQGPEFLTYFQNEAQLEKSRLLSDRFSAERPKGSFSTLEIQRTEQGDSAMYLCASSLVLAGEDTQYFGPGTRLTVL.

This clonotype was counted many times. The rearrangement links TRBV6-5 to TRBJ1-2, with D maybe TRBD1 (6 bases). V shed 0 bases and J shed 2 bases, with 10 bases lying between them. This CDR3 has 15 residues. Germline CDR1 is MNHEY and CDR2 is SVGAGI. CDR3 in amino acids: CASSYSRGSNYGYTF. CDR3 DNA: TGTGCCAGCAGTTACTCCAGGGGATCCAACTATGGCTACACCTTC.

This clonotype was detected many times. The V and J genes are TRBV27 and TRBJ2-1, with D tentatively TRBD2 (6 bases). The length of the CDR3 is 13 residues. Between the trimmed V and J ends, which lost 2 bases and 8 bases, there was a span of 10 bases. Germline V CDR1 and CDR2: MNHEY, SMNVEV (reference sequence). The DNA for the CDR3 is TGTGCCAGCAGTTTAGTCTGGGAGGATGAGCAGTTCTTC. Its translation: CASSLVWEDEQFF.

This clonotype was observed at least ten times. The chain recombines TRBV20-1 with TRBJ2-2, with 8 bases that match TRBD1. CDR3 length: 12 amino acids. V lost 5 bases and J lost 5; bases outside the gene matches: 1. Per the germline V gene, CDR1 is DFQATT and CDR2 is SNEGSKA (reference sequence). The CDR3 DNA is TGCAGTGCTTGGACAGGGACCGGGGAGCTGTTTTTT. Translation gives CSAWTGTGELFF.

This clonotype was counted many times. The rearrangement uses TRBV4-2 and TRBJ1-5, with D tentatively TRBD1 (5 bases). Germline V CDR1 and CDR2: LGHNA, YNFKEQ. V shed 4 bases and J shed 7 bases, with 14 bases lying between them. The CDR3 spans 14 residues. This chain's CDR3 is CASSLGFRDQPQHF. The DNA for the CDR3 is TGTGCCAGCAGCCTAGGCTTTCGGGACCAGCCCCAGCATTTT.

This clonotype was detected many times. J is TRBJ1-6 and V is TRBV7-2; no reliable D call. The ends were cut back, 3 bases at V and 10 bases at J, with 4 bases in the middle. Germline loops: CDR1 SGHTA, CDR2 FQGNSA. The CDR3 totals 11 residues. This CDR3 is CASSFGSPLHF. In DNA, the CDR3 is TGTGCCAGCAGCTTCGGGTCACCCCTCCACTTT.

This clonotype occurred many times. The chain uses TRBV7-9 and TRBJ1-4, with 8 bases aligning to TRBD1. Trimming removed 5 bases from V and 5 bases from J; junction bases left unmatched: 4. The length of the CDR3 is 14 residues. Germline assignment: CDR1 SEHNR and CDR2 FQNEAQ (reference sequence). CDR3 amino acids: CASSRTGNNEKLFF. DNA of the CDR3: TGTGCCAGCAGCCGGACAGGGAACAATGAAAAACTGTTTTTT.

CDR3 loop: CASTQQGPWSPYNEQFF. The DNA for the CDR3 is TGTGCCAGCACCCAGCAGGGCCCTTGGAGCCCCTACAATGAGCAGTTCTTC. The V and J genes are TRBV3-1 and TRBJ2-1, with D possibly being TRBD1 (5 bases). CDR1 and CDR2 (germline): LGHDT, YNNKEL (reference sequence). The CDR3 spans 17 residues. The V end lost 7 bases, the J end lost 2 bases, and 21 bases lay between the germline ends.